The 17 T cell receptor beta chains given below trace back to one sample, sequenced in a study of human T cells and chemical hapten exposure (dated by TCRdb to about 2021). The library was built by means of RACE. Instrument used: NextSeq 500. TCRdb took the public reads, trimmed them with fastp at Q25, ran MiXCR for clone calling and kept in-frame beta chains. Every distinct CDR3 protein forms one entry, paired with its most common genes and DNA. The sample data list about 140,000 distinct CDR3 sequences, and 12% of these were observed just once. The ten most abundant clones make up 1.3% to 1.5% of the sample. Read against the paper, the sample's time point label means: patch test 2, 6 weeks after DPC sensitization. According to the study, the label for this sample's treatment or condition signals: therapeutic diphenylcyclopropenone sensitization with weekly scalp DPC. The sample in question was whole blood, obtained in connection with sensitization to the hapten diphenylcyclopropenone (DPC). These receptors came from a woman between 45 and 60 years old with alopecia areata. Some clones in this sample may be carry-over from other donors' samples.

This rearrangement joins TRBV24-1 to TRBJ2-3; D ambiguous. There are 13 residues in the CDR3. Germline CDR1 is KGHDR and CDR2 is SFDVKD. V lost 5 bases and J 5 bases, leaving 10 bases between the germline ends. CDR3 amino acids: CATSVTSGDTQYF. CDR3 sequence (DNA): TGTGCCACCAGTGTAACGTCGGGAGATACGCAGTATTTT.

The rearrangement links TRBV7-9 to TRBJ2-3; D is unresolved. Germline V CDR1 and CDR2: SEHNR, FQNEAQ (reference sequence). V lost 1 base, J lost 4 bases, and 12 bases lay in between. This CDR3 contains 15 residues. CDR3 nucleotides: TGTGCCAGCAGCTTAGTGGGCCCCGGATCAGATACGCAGTATTTT. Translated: CASSLVGPGSDTQYF.

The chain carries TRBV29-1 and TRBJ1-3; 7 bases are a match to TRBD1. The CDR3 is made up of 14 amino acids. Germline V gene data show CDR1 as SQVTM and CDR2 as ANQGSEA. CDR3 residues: CGGGGQQSGNTIYF. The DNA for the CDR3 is TGCGGGGGAGGGGGACAGCAATCTGGAAACACCATATATTTT.

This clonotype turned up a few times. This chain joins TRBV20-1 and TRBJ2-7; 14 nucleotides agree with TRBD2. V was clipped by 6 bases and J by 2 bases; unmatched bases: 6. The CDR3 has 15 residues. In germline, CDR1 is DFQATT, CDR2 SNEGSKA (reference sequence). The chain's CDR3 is CSAQGLAGVAYEQYF. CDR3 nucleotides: TGCAGTGCCCAGGGACTAGCGGGAGTCGCCTACGAGCAGTACTTC.

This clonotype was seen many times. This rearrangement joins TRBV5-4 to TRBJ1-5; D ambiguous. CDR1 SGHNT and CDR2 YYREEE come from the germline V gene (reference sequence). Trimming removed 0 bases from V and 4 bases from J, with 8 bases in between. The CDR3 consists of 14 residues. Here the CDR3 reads CASSLGAANQPQHF. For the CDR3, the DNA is TGTGCCAGCAGCTTGGGTGCAGCTAATCAGCCCCAGCATTTT.

The CDR3 DNA follows: TGCAGTGCTAGGGACCTCCCGCCGGGGGCCTGGGGACTGCTATTCAATGAGCAGTTCTTC. As protein: CSARDLPPGAWGLLFNEQFF. The chain employs TRBV20-1 and TRBJ2-1; D is possibly TRBD1 or TRBD2 (6 bases each). The germline V gene has CDR1 DFQATT and CDR2 SNEGSKA (reference sequence). This CDR3 contains 20 residues. The germline V and J ends were trimmed by 3 bases and 6 bases, with 33 bases remaining between them.

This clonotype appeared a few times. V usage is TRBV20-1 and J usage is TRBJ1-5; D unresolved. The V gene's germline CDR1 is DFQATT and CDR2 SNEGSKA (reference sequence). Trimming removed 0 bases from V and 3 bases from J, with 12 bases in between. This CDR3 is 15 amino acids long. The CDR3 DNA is TGCAGTGCTAGAGATTCAAGGGCGGACAATCAGCCCCAGCATTTT. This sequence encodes CSARDSRADNQPQHF.

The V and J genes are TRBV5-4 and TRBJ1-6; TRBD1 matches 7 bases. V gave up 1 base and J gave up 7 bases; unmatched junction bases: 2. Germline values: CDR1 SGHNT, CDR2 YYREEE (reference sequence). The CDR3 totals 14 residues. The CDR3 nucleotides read TGTGCCAGCAGCTTGCAACAGGGGAATTCACCCCTCCACTTT. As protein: CASSLQQGNSPLHF.

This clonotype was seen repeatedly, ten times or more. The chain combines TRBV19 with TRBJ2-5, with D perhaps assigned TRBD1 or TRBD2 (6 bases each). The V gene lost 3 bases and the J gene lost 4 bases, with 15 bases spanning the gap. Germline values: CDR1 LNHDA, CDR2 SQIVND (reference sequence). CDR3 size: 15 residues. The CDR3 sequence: CASSMGGTSRETQYF. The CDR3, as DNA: TGTGCCAGTAGTATGGGCGGGACATCGAGAGAGACCCAGTACTTC.

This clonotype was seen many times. The CDR3 protein is CASAGGRGNEQFF. The CDR3 region has the DNA TGCGCCAGCGCCGGGGGGCGAGGCAATGAGCAGTTCTTC. J is TRBJ2-1 and V is TRBV10-2; D perhaps matches TRBD2 (7 bases). The V end was cut by 8 bases, the J end by 6 bases, with 14 bases between. The CDR3 runs to 13 residues. CDR1 is WSHSY and CDR2 is SAAADI in the germline V gene.

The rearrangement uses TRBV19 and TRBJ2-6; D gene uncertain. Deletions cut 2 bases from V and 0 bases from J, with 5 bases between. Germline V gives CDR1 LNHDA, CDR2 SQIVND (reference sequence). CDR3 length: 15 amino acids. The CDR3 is CASSIPFSGANVLTF. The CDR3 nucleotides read TGTGCCAGTAGTATACCGTTCTCTGGGGCCAACGTCCTGACTTTC.

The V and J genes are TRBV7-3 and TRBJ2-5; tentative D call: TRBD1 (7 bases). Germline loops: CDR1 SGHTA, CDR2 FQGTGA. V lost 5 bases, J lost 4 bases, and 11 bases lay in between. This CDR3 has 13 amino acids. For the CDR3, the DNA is TGTGCCAGCAGCGCTCAGGGGGGAGAGACCCAGTACTTC. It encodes CASSAQGGETQYF.

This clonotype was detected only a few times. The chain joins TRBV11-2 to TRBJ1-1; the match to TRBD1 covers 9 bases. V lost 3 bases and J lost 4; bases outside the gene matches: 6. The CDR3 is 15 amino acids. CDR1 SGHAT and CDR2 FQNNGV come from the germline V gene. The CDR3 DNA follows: TGTGCCAGCAGCTTGTCGGGACAGGGAAGCACTGAAGCTTTCTTT. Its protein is CASSLSGQGSTEAFF.

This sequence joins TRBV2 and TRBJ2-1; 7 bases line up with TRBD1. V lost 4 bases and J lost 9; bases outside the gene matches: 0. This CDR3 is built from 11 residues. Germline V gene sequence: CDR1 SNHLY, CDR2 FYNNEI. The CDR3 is CASSAGGEQFF. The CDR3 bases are TGTGCCAGCAGTGCAGGGGGTGAGCAGTTCTTC.

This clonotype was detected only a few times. DNA for the CDR3: TGCAGCGTTCTCTACCAGGGGGAAAAACTGTTTTTT. Residues: CSVLYQGEKLFF. The chain is built from TRBV29-1 and TRBJ1-4, with a weak D call TRBD1 (6 bases). CDR3 length: 12 residues. V gave up 5 bases and J gave up 8 bases, with 12 bases separating them. Germline CDR1 SQVTM, CDR2 ANQGSEA.

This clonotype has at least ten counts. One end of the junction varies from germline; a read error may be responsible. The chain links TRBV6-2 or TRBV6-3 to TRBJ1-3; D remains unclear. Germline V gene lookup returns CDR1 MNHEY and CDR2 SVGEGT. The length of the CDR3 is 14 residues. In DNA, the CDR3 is TGTGCCAGCAGGAAGACGGCTTCTGAAAACACCATATATTTT. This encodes CASRKTASENTIYF.

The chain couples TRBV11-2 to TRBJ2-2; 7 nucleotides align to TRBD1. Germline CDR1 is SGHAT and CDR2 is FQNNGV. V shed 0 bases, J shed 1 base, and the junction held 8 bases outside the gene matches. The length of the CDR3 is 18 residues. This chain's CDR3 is CASSLDSGTAQNTGELFF. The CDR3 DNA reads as TGTGCCAGCAGCTTAGACTCTGGGACAGCTCAGAACACCGGGGAGCTGTTTTTT.